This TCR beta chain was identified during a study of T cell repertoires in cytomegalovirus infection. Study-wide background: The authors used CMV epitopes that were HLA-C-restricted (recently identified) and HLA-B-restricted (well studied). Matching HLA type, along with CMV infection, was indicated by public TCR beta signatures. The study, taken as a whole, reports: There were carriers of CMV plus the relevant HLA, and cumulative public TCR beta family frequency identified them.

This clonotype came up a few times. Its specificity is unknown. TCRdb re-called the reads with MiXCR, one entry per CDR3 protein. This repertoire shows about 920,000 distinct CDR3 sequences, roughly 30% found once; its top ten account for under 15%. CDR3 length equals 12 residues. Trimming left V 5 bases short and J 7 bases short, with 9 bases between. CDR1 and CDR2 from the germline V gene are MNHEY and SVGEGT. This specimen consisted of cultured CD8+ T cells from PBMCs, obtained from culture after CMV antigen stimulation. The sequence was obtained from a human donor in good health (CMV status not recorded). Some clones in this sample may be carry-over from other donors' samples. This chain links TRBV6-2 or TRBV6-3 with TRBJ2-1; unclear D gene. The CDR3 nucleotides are TGTGCCAGCAGTGTCCAGCCGAATGAGCAGTTCTTC. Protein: CASSVQPNEQFF.